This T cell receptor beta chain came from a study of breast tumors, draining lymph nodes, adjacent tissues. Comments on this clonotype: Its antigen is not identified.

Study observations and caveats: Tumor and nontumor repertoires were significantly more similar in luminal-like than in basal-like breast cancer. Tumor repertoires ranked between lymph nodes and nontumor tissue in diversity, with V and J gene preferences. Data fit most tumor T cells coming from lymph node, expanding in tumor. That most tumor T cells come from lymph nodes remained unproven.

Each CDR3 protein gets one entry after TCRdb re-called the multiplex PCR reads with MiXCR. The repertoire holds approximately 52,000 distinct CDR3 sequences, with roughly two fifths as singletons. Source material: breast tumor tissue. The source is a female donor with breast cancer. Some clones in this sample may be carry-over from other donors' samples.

As DNA, the CDR3 is TGTGCCAGCAGTGAGGGACAGGGGATATACGAAAAACTGTTTTTT. Residues: CASSEGQGIYEKLFF. The V call is TRBV2, the J call TRBJ1-4; 10 bases agree with TRBD1. The length of the CDR3 is 15 residues. Germline lookup yields CDR1 SNHLY and CDR2 FYNNEI. V was clipped by 3 bases and J by 8 bases; unmatched bases: 6.